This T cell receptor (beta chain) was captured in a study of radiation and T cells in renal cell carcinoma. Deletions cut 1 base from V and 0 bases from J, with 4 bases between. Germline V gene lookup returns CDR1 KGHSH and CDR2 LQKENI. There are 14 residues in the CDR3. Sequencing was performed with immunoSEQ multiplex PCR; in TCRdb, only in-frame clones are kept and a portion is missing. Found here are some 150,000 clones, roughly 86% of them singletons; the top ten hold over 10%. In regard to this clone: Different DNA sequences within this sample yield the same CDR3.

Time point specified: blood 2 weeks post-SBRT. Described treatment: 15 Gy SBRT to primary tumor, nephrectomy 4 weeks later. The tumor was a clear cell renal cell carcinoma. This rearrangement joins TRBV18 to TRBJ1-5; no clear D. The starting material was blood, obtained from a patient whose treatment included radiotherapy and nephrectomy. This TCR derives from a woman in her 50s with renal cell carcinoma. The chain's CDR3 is CASSPQGSNQPQHF. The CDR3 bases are TGTGCCAGCTCACCACAGGGTAGCAATCAGCCCCAGCATTTT.